This TCR beta chain derives from a study of T-cell memory formation after mild COVID-19. This clonotype was recorded a few times. V gave up 3 bases and J gave up 1 base; unmatched junction bases: 5. CDR1 is KGHSH and CDR2 is LQKENI in the germline V gene. CDR3 length: 15 amino acids. In TCRdb, the 5' RACE reads were re-called with MiXCR into one record per CDR3 protein. This table holds about 450,000 distinct CDR3 sequences, less than 25% found once. The gene calls are TRBV18 and TRBJ1-1; 7 positions match TRBD1. Sequenced input: PBMCs or a T cell subset sorted from them (not recorded which). This clonotype was sampled from an adult woman who had mild COVID-19 (a few samples of this study predate the infection). Cell type and time point are not known. The CDR3 DNA sequence: TGTGCCAGCTCACCCAGAACAGGGGCGAACACTGAAGCTTTCTTT. Amino acid sequence: CASSPRTGANTEAFF.